This T cell receptor (beta chain) was sequenced during a study of T cells after yellow fever vaccination. General study findings and limits: Post-booster samples contained most primary-vaccination clones (around 95% CD4, around 88% CD8). Abundant clonotypes from the bulk population could contaminate FACS-sorted repertoires. Some clonotypes, a small share, were shared between CD4 and CD8 compartments.

A 5'RACE template-switching step, the method used to make TCR cDNA, added a universal primer site and UMIs. TCRdb re-called the 5' RACE reads through MiXCR, storing one row per CDR3 protein. The table records more than 300,000 distinct CDR3 sequences, over 8.5% of them present only once. The CDR3 consists of 11 residues. Trimming removed 10 bases at V and 7 bases at J, with 10 bases between. The germline CDR1 and CDR2 sequences are LGHDT and YNNKEL (reference sequence). As for this clonotype: Its matching antigen is unknown.

Sequenced material: CD4+ T cells sorted from PBMCs, taken 45 days after the yellow fever booster vaccination. The clonotype comes from a man younger than 35 who received the YFV17D yellow fever vaccine. The chain uses TRBV3-1 and TRBJ2-2; D possibly corresponds to TRBD2 (6 bases). The CDR3 region is CATQRVGELFF. DNA for the CDR3: TGTGCCACCCAGCGGGTCGGGGAGCTGTTTTTT.